The 20 T cell receptor beta chains given below trace back to one sample, sequenced in a study of shared clonotypes between healthy human individuals. The method was immunoSEQ multiplex PCR; TCRdb's version includes in-frame clones alone and lacks a portion of them. This table has approximately 940,000 clones, roughly 72% appearing once. The sequenced sample was memory CD4+ T cells sorted from blood. Subset in this sample: CD45RA-negative fraction. Source of these receptors: a man between 18 and 35 years old in good health.

The chain links TRBV19 to TRBJ1-3, with D perhaps TRBD1 (5 bases). The germline CDR1 and CDR2 sequences are LNHDA and SQIVND (reference sequence). Trimming stripped 8 bases from V and 0 bases from J, with 8 bases between. This CDR3 is built from 13 residues. DNA for the CDR3: TGTGCCAGTGGGGCAGTCTCTGGAAACACCATATATTTT. Protein sequence: CASGAVSGNTIYF.

This chain links TRBV6-1 with TRBJ1-2; 7 bases are shared with TRBD1. This CDR3 comprises 15 residues. J lost 2 bases, V lost 6 bases, and 9 bases had no gene match. The germline CDR1 and CDR2 sequences are MNHNS and SASEGT. CDR3 DNA sequence: TGTGCCAGCAGACGGGACAGAGACTCCAACTATGGCTACACCTTC. Its protein is CASRRDRDSNYGYTF.

The chain carries TRBV2 and TRBJ1-2; D might be TRBD1 (6 bases). Trimming cost V 3 bases and J 6 bases, with 14 bases left between them. CDR3 size: 14 residues. Germline values: CDR1 SNHLY, CDR2 FYNNEI. CDR3 nucleotide sequence: TGTGCCAGCAGTGATCGTCGGACAGCTCATGGCTACACCTTC. It specifies CASSDRRTAHGYTF.

The chain recombines TRBV6-6 with TRBJ2-7; perhaps TRBD1 as D (5 bases). V was pared by 4 bases and J by 0 bases, with 10 bases between. The CDR3 spans 14 residues. CDR1 is MNHNY and CDR2 is SVGAGI in the germline V gene (reference sequence). CDR3 sequence (DNA): TGTGCCAGCAGTTCCGACAGCTTCTCCTACGAGCAGTACTTC. Protein product: CASSSDSFSYEQYF.

This clone came up once. The rearrangement uses TRBV7-2 and TRBJ2-1, with D hard to call. This CDR3 region has 14 residues. Germline assignment: CDR1 SGHTA and CDR2 FQGNSA. The V end lost 5 bases, the J end lost 2 bases, and 10 bases lay between the germline ends. The DNA for the CDR3 is TGTGCCAGCAGCCCCCTCCTCCCCTACAATGAGCAGTTCTTC. It encodes CASSPLLPYNEQFF.

The chain uses TRBV13 and TRBJ1-6; D is uncertain. CDR1 and CDR2 (germline): PRHDT, FYEKMQ (reference sequence). This CDR3 spans 14 amino acids. Trimming stripped 6 bases from V and 4 bases from J, with 10 bases between. In DNA, the CDR3 is TGTGCCAGCAGGGAAAAAGGTTATAATTCACCCCTCCACTTT. Translating it yields CASREKGYNSPLHF.

This chain links TRBV7-8 with TRBJ1-2; a possible D gene is TRBD1 (5 bases). Germline V gives CDR1 SGHVS, CDR2 FQNEAQ. V was clipped by 5 bases and J by 4 bases, with 11 bases between them. The CDR3 is 13 amino acids. DNA of the CDR3: TGTGCCAGCAGCCGCGCAGGGCCCTATGGCTACACCTTC. Amino acids: CASSRAGPYGYTF.

The rearrangement uses TRBV10-1 and TRBJ2-1; D not certain. The CDR3 is 15 residues long. The germline V and J ends were trimmed by 3 bases and 7 bases, with 16 bases remaining between them. The germline CDR1 and CDR2 sequences are WNHNN and SYGVQD (reference sequence). The CDR3 region is CASSEGRVKWNEQFF. The CDR3 bases are TGCGCCAGCAGTGAAGGTAGGGTAAAGTGGAATGAGCAGTTCTTC.

This clone appeared a few times. This chain joins TRBV19 and TRBJ2-7; 7 nucleotides align to TRBD2. Trimming cost V 6 bases and J 0 bases; bases outside gene matches: 2. In germline, CDR1 is LNHDA, CDR2 SQIVND (reference sequence). The CDR3 totals 13 residues. The CDR3 loop reads CASRGDYSYEQYF. The CDR3 DNA reads as TGTGCCAGTAGGGGGGACTACTCCTACGAGCAGTACTTC.

The CDR3 here is CASSLAGTGGITYTEAFF. CDR3 nucleotide sequence: TGTGCCAGCAGCTTAGCCGGGACAGGGGGCATTACCTACACTGAAGCTTTCTTT. The rearrangement uses TRBV7-2 and TRBJ1-1; 12 nucleotides line up with TRBD1. Looked up from germline, CDR1 is SGHTA and CDR2 is FQGNSA. The V gene end was trimmed by 0 bases and the J gene end by 3 bases; junction bases not matched to a gene: 8. The CDR3 contains 18 residues.

The CDR3 DNA reads as TGTGCCAGCAGACCCCCGGGACAGCCCTACAATGAGCAGTTCTTC. This codes for CASRPPGQPYNEQFF. The chain carries TRBV6-6 and TRBJ2-1; 7 nucleotides agree with TRBD1. In germline, CDR1 is MNHNY, CDR2 SVGAGI (reference sequence). The CDR3 has 15 amino acids. Losses at the gene ends were 6 bases for V and 2 bases for J; bases not matched to a gene: 7.

The chain uses TRBV5-1 and TRBJ1-5; D possibly corresponds to TRBD1 (5 bases). V lost 0 bases to trimming and J lost 6 bases, with 13 bases between them. There are 15 residues in the CDR3. Germline CDR1 is SGHRS and CDR2 is YFSETQ. CDR3 bases: TGCGCCAGCAGCTTGGATCCGGGACCGAGTCAGCCCCAGCATTTT. Amino acids: CASSLDPGPSQPQHF.

V gene TRBV7-2 combines with J gene TRBJ2-5; D remains ambiguous. Between the trimmed V and J ends, which lost 1 base and 5 bases, there was a span of 11 bases. The CDR3 has 14 amino acids. Germline V gives CDR1 SGHTA, CDR2 FQGNSA. The CDR3 sequence: CASSLGVAAETQYF. The CDR3 DNA reads TGTGCCAGCAGCTTAGGTGTAGCCGCCGAGACCCAGTACTTC. The full variable domain, rest sourced from reference TRBV7-2 and TRBJ2-5, is GAGVSQSPSNKVTEKGKDVELRCDPISGHTALYWYRQSLGQGLEFLIYFQGNSAPDKSGLPSDRFSAERTGGSVSTLTIQRTQQEDSAVYLCASSLGVAAETQYFGPGTRLLVL.

The rearrangement joins TRBV11-2 to TRBJ2-5; TRBD2 might be the D (6 bases). Germline lookup yields CDR1 SGHAT and CDR2 FQNNGV. V gave up 1 base and J gave up 4 bases, with 19 bases separating them. The CDR3 contains 17 residues. The CDR3 loop reads CASSLGASGTYGETQYF. For the CDR3, the DNA is TGTGCCAGCAGCTTAGGGGCGTCGGGGACTTACGGAGAGACCCAGTACTTC.

The genes are TRBV11-2 and TRBJ2-3; D remains ambiguous. Per the germline V gene, CDR1 is SGHAT and CDR2 is FQNNGV. V was shortened by 0 bases and J by 1 base, with 8 bases between the two germline ends. The CDR3 is made up of 15 amino acids. The CDR3: CASSLDLARTDTQYF. CDR3 DNA: TGTGCCAGCAGCTTAGATCTGGCGCGCACAGATACGCAGTATTTT.

The chain joins TRBV20-1 to TRBJ1-1; no clear D gene. Germline assignment: CDR1 DFQATT and CDR2 SNEGSKA (reference sequence). V lost 7 bases, J lost 1 base, and 7 bases lay in between. The CDR3 is 11 residues long. The CDR3 bases are TGCAGTGGGAAGAGGAACACTGAAGCTTTCTTT. Its translation is CSGKRNTEAFF.

The CDR3 DNA reads TGTGCCAGCTCACCACCTAGCGGTTCCTCCTACGAGCAGTACTTC. Amino acid sequence: CASSPPSGSSYEQYF. The chain joins TRBV18 to TRBJ2-7; TRBD2 is a possible D gene (6 bases). The V end was cut by 0 bases, the J end by 0 bases, with 9 bases between. The germline V gene has CDR1 KGHSH and CDR2 LQKENI. This CDR3 has 15 amino acids.

The rearrangement joins TRBV18 to TRBJ2-1, with 7 nucleotides matching TRBD1. The CDR3 consists of 14 residues. V dropped 6 bases and J dropped 6; count of bases not matched to a gene: 8. The germline V gene encodes CDR1 KGHSH and CDR2 LQKENI. CDR3 region: CASSRDRVGNEQFF. In nucleotides, the CDR3 is TGTGCCAGCTCCCGTGACAGGGTAGGCAATGAGCAGTTCTTC. Full variable domain (rest looked up from reference TRBV18 and TRBJ2-1): NAGVMQNPRHLVRRRGQEARLRCSPMKGHSHVYWYRQLPEEGLKFMVYLQKENIIDESGMPKERFSAEFPKEGPSILRIQQVVRGDSAAYFCASSRDRVGNEQFFGPGTRLTVL.

This sequence joins TRBV5-4 and TRBJ1-1; 7 bases fit TRBD1. This CDR3 region has 15 residues. V lost 4 bases and J lost 0; bases outside the gene matches: 6. CDR1 is SGHNT and CDR2 is YYREEE in the germline V gene (reference sequence). The chain's CDR3 is CASSPKQGVNTEAFF. Here the CDR3 DNA reads TGTGCCAGCAGCCCAAAGCAGGGGGTGAACACTGAAGCTTTCTTT.

J is TRBJ2-1 and V is TRBV19, with TRBD2 matching over 8 bases. The V segment lost 5 bases and the J segment 0 bases; nucleotides outside the gene matches: 3. The CDR3 extends over 15 amino acids. Germline V gene lookup returns CDR1 LNHDA and CDR2 SQIVND (reference sequence). As DNA, the CDR3 is TGTGCCAGTAGTGCTAGCGGGCACTCCTACAATGAGCAGTTCTTC. It is translated as CASSASGHSYNEQFF.